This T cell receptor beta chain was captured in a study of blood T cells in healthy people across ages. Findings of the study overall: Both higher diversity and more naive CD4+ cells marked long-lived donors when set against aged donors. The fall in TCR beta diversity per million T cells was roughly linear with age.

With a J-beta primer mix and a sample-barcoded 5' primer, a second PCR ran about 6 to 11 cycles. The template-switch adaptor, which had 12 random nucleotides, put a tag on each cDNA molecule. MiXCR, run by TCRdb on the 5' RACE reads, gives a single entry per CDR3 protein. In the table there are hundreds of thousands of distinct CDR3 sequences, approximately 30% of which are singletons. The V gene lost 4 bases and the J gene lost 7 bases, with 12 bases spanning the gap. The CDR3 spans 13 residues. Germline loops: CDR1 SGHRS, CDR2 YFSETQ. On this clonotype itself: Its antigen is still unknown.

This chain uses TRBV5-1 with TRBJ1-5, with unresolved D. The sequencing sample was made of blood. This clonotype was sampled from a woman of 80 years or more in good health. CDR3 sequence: CASSTNGHQPQHF. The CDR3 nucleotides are TGCGCCAGCAGCACAAATGGTCACCAGCCCCAGCATTTT.